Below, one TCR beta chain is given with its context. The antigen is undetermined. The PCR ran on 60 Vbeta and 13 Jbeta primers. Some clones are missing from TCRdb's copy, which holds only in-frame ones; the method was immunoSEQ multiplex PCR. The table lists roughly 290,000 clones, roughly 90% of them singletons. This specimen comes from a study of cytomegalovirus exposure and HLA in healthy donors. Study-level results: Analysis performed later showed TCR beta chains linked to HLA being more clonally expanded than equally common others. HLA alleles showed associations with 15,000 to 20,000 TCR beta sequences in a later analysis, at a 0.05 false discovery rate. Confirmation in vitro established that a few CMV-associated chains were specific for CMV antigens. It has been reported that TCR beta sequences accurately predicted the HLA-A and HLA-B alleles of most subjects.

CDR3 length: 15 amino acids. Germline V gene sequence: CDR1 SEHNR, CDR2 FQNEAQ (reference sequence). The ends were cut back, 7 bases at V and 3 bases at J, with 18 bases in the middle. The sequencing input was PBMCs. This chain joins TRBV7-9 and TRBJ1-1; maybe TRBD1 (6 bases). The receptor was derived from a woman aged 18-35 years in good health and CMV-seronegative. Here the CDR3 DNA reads TGTGCCAGCACCCTCTTGGGGGGGGCCTACACTGAAGCTTTCTTT. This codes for CASTLLGGAYTEAFF.